This T cell receptor (beta chain) came from a study of blood T cells in healthy people across ages. A J-beta primer mix and a sample-barcoded 5' primer were used in a second PCR of roughly 6 to 12 cycles. Every molecule of cDNA carried a tag from a template-switch adaptor with 12 random nucleotides. MiXCR, run by TCRdb on the 5' RACE reads, gives a single entry per CDR3 protein. This table holds some 1,000,000 distinct CDR3 sequences, under 30% found once. Trimming removed 7 bases at V and 7 bases at J, with 13 bases between. This CDR3 has 12 amino acids. This sample was shared with a second study, whose subject was T cells of mothers and their children. That paper states: Sequencing revealed no T cell clones that were persistent and microchimeric.

The gene calls are TRBV12-3 or TRBV12-4 and TRBJ2-5; no definite D call. The TCR was taken from a girl aged 2 to 10 in good health. Sequencing was done on a sample of blood. The CDR3, as DNA: TGTGCCAGCACTCTTCAAGTGGGGACCCAGTACTTC. As protein: CASTLQVGTQYF.